These 19 T cell receptor beta chains were sequenced from one sample in a study of blood T cell repertoires in COVID-19. Profiled with immunoSEQ multiplex PCR; TCRdb holds only in-frame clones, not every one. The data show 75,000 or so clones, roughly 89% seen once. The specimen sequenced was peripheral blood. The origin of the receptors is a woman over 75 with active or convalescent COVID-19.

The chain couples TRBV11-2 to TRBJ2-3; no definite D call. This CDR3 comprises 12 residues. The germline CDR1 and CDR2 sequences are SGHAT and FQNNGV. The V end was cut by 4 bases, the J end by 0 bases, with 2 bases between. CDR3 nucleotides: TGTGCCAGCAGCTCTAGCACAGATACGCAGTATTTT. Its translation is CASSSSTDTQYF.

The V gene is TRBV2, the J gene TRBJ2-3, with D possibly being TRBD1 (6 bases). This CDR3 has 15 residues. Between the trimmed V and J ends, which lost 7 bases and 2 bases, there was a span of 16 bases. Per germline, CDR1 SNHLY and CDR2 FYNNEI. This CDR3 is CASTREGVPTDTQYF. CDR3 nucleotide sequence: TGTGCCAGCACCCGTGAGGGGGTCCCCACAGATACGCAGTATTTT.

The chain employs TRBV2 and TRBJ2-7; 7 bases match TRBD1. Germline trimming cut 6 bases from V and 2 bases from J; bases unmatched to any gene: 10. The CDR3 is 15 amino acids. Looked up from germline, CDR1 is SNHLY and CDR2 is FYNNEI. The CDR3 region is CASSPGQVTTYEQYF. CDR3 bases: TGTGCCAGCAGCCCCGGACAGGTGACAACCTACGAGCAGTACTTC. Full variable domain (outside the CDR3, taken from reference TRBV2 and TRBJ2-7): EPEVTQTPSHQVTQMGQEVILRCVPISNHLYFYWYRQILGQKVEFLVSFYNNEISEKSEIFDDQFSVERPDGSNFTLKIRSTKLEDSAMYFCASSPGQVTTYEQYFGPGTRLTVT.

This clone is a singleton in its sample. V is TRBV6-6 and J is TRBJ1-2; 10 nucleotides line up with TRBD1. The germline CDR1 and CDR2 sequences are MNHNY and SVGAGI (reference sequence). J lost 4 bases, V lost 10 bases, and 6 bases had no gene match. The CDR3 contains 13 residues. CDR3 amino acids: CAILWTGGYGYTF. Written as DNA, the CDR3 is TGTGCCATCCTGTGGACAGGGGGCTATGGCTACACCTTC.

V and J are TRBV27 and TRBJ2-7; TRBD2 matches at 7 bases. The CDR3 covers 15 residues. With V trimmed by 4 bases and J by 3 bases, 9 bases remained unmatched. CDR1 and CDR2 (germline): MNHEY, SMNVEV (reference sequence). CDR3 sequence (DNA): TGTGCCAGCAGTTGGGGGGGTGTTGAATACTACGAGCAGTACTTC. It is translated as CASSWGGVEYYEQYF.

The chain has TRBV14 and TRBJ1-4, with D possibly being TRBD1 (6 bases). Trimming pared 6 bases from V and 10 bases from J, leaving 12 bases between. From germline, CDR1 is SGHDN and CDR2 FVKESK. This CDR3 spans 12 amino acids. CDR3: CASRKTGPKLFF. The CDR3, as DNA: TGTGCCAGCAGGAAGACAGGACCAAAACTGTTTTTT.

The gene calls are TRBV4-3 and TRBJ1-3, with D hard to call. Germline assignment: CDR1 LGHNA and CDR2 YSLEER. Trimming pared 0 bases from V and 2 bases from J, leaving 8 bases between. The CDR3 is 15 residues long. CDR3 sequence: CASSQDDSTGNTIYF. CDR3 DNA sequence: TGCGCCAGCAGCCAAGACGACTCCACTGGAAACACCATATATTTT.

This chain joins TRBV29-1 and TRBJ1-2; TRBD1 might be the D (5 bases). The germline gives CDR1 SQVTM, CDR2 ANQGSEA. This CDR3 is 14 amino acids long. V lost 0 bases and J 7 bases, leaving 15 bases between the germline ends. This chain's CDR3 is CSVEDLRGSGGYTF. CDR3 DNA: TGCAGCGTTGAAGACCTTAGGGGTTCCGGTGGCTACACCTTC.

The chain has TRBV19 and TRBJ1-5; perhaps TRBD1 as D (5 bases). The CDR3 is 15 amino acids. Germline assignment: CDR1 LNHDA and CDR2 SQIVND (reference sequence). The V end was cut by 7 bases, the J end by 4 bases, with 17 bases between. The CDR3 reads CASTDLGGGNQPQHF. The CDR3 DNA sequence: TGTGCCAGTACCGATCTCGGGGGGGGGAATCAGCCCCAGCATTTT. Variable domain in full (rest from reference TRBV19 and TRBJ1-5): DGGITQSPKYLFRKEGQNVTLSCEQNLNHDAMYWYRQDPGQGLRLIYYSQIVNDFQKGDIAEGYSVSREKKESFPLTVTSAQKNPTAFYLCASTDLGGGNQPQHFGDGTRLSIL.

The genes are TRBV24-1 and TRBJ2-4; TRBD1 is a possible D gene (6 bases). The germline V gene encodes CDR1 KGHDR and CDR2 SFDVKD. Trimming stripped 3 bases from V and 5 bases from J, with 10 bases between. The CDR3 contains 14 residues. DNA of the CDR3: TGTGCCACCAGTGATCGGACAGAAGAAAACATTCAGTACTTC. It codes for CATSDRTEENIQYF.

The chain is built from TRBV4-1 and TRBJ2-7; possible D gene TRBD2, 7 bases. This CDR3 region has 15 residues. Germline V gives CDR1 MGHRA, CDR2 YSYEKL. V dropped 0 bases and J dropped 2 bases, with 11 bases sitting between them. CDR3 in DNA: TGCGCCAGCAGCCAAGATCAAGGGGGGGCCTACGAGCAGTACTTC. Residues: CASSQDQGGAYEQYF.

The chain employs TRBV6-5 and TRBJ1-2; 8 bases are shared with TRBD1. Per germline, CDR1 MNHEY and CDR2 SVGAGI. The CDR3 has 14 amino acids. With V trimmed by 7 bases and J by 5 bases, 9 bases remained unmatched. The chain's CDR3 is CASTRTGQGYGYTF. The CDR3 DNA sequence: TGTGCCAGCACTAGGACAGGGCAGGGTTATGGCTACACCTTC.

This chain joins TRBV30 and TRBJ2-1; perhaps TRBD1 as D (7 bases). This CDR3 region has 11 residues. In germline, CDR1 is GTSNPN, CDR2 SVGIG (reference sequence). The V end lost 4 bases, the J end lost 12 bases, and 13 bases lay between the germline ends. Here the CDR3 reads CAWTEGARQFF. As DNA, the CDR3 is TGTGCCTGGACGGAGGGGGCAAGGCAGTTCTTC. The variable domain in full, with the rest retrieved from reference TRBV30 and TRBJ2-1, is SQTIHQWPATLVQPVGSPLSLECTVEGTSNPNLYWYRQAAGRGLQLLFYSVGIGQISSEVPQNLSASRPQDRQFILSSKKLLLSDSGFYLCAWTEGARQFFGPGTRLTVL.

The count of this clone is one. V is TRBV9 and J is TRBJ1-1; D is uncertain. Trimming pared 0 bases from V and 1 base from J, leaving 4 bases between. The CDR3 covers 13 residues. Germline CDR1 and CDR2: SGDLS and YYNGEE. The CDR3 is CASSVARNTEAFF. The CDR3 DNA follows: TGTGCCAGCAGCGTAGCGAGGAACACTGAAGCTTTCTTT.

V gene TRBV5-1 combines with J gene TRBJ2-5; D gene uncertain. CDR1 SGHRS and CDR2 YFSETQ come from the germline V gene. Between the trimmed V and J ends, which lost 2 bases and 4 bases, there was a span of 3 bases. The CDR3 is 11 amino acids. The CDR3 DNA reads TGCGCCAGCAGCTTTCGAGAGACCCAGTACTTC. Protein product: CASSFRETQYF.

The chain joins TRBV7-2 to TRBJ2-2; D call uncertain. Trimming left V 5 bases short and J 2 bases short, with 3 bases between. This CDR3 has 12 amino acids. The germline CDR1 and CDR2 sequences are SGHTA and FQGNSA. For the CDR3, the DNA is TGTGCCAGCAGCCCTAACACCGGGGAGCTGTTTTTT. This sequence encodes CASSPNTGELFF.

A word on this clone: Other DNA sequences within the sample encode an identical CDR3. CDR3 residues: CASSPGLGYEQYF. In DNA form, the CDR3 reads TGTGCCAGCAGCCCCGGACTGGGGTACGAGCAGTACTTC. The chain employs TRBV9 and TRBJ2-7; perhaps TRBD2 as D (5 bases). The CDR3 covers 13 residues. The germline CDR1 and CDR2 sequences are SGDLS and YYNGEE. The germline V and J ends were trimmed by 4 bases and 4 bases, with 12 bases remaining between them.

The chain has TRBV7-9 and TRBJ2-6; D not resolved. Germline V lookup: CDR1 SEHNR, CDR2 FQNEAQ (reference sequence). Between the trimmed V and J ends, which lost 5 bases and 3 bases, there was a span of 14 bases. The CDR3 spans 16 residues. DNA for the CDR3: TGTGCCAGCAGCCCAGTCCTCCCGGGTGGGGCCAACGTCCTGACTTTC. This gives the protein CASSPVLPGGANVLTF.

The CDR3 here is CASRARGRTEAFF. CDR3 nucleotides: TGTGCCAGCAGGGCCAGGGGAAGGACTGAAGCTTTCTTT. The chain couples TRBV6-5 to TRBJ1-1, with D tentatively TRBD1 (6 bases). The CDR3 extends over 13 amino acids. Looked up from germline, CDR1 is MNHEY and CDR2 is SVGAGI. The V end lost 6 bases, the J end lost 5 bases, and 13 bases lay between the germline ends.